This T cell receptor beta chain originates from a study of T cell responses to AZD1222 COVID-19 vaccine. Broader study findings: Nearly half of the spike-specific TCRs reportedly recognize variant regions that carry no mutations. The number of AZD1222 recipients seropositive at baseline was only 5 to 7.

Sequencing used immunoSEQ multiplex PCR; TCRdb keeps in-frame clones, though not all of them. The table lists approximately 120,000 clones, 80% to 90% of them singletons. In regard to this clone: What it binds is not known.

The CDR3 is 13 amino acids. Trimming removed 8 bases from V and 5 bases from J, with 15 bases in between. Germline V CDR1 and CDR2: SNHLY, FYNNEI. The receptor comes from an adult in good health. Sequencing was performed on peripheral blood, taken on day 0 of AZD1222 vaccination. This chain uses TRBV2 with TRBJ2-5; D perhaps matches TRBD2 (7 bases). In DNA, the CDR3 is TGTGCCAGCGTGGGGGGGCAGAGGGAGACCCAGTACTTC. Translating it yields CASVGGQRETQYF.